The next 3 T cell receptor beta chains were all read from a single sample in a study of blood T cell repertoires in COVID-19. Sequencing used immunoSEQ multiplex PCR; TCRdb keeps in-frame clones, though not all of them. Seen here are 95,000 to 100,000 clones, approximately 84% observed once, and the top ten hold roughly 17%. The material sequenced was peripheral blood. Every receptor here comes from a woman in her fifties or sixties with acute or convalescent COVID-19.

The chain combines TRBV27 with TRBJ1-2, with a tentative D call TRBD1 (5 bases). The CDR3 is 15 amino acids. Germline V gene sequence: CDR1 MNHEY, CDR2 SMNVEV (reference sequence). V gave up 3 bases and J gave up 2 bases, with 13 bases separating them. The CDR3 DNA follows: TGTGCCAGCAGTTTTCGGGTGGGGGGGAACTATGGCTACACCTTC. Translated, it gives CASSFRVGGNYGYTF.

In this sample, this clone turned up once. The chain recombines TRBV30 with TRBJ1-5; 8 nucleotides agree with TRBD1. Losses at the gene ends were 2 bases for V and 5 bases for J; bases not matched to a gene: 5. This CDR3 is built from 14 residues. CDR1 and CDR2 (germline): GTSNPN, SVGIG (reference sequence). The CDR3 sequence: CAWSPGQVYQPQHF. Written as DNA, the CDR3 is TGTGCCTGGAGTCCGGGACAGGTTTATCAGCCCCAGCATTTT.

The chain joins TRBV19 to TRBJ1-6, with TRBD1 as a possible D gene (5 bases). From germline, CDR1 is LNHDA and CDR2 SQIVND (reference sequence). Trimming removed 11 bases from V and 10 bases from J, with 21 bases in between. This CDR3 spans 14 amino acids. The chain's CDR3 is CASESDSGGSPLHF. The DNA of the CDR3 is TGTGCCTCAGAGAGCGACTCCGGGGGGTCACCCCTCCACTTT.